The clone carrying this T cell receptor (beta chain) was counted many times. Its antigen is not known. The sample originates from a study of T cell repertoires in cytomegalovirus infection. One entry per CDR3 protein, called by TCRdb with MiXCR from the reads. Among hundreds of thousands of distinct CDR3 sequences listed, roughly 30% were seen once. The starting material was cultured PBMCs, obtained from culture after CMV antigen stimulation. The sequence was obtained from a human donor in good health (CMV status not recorded). Some clones in this sample may be carry-over from other donors' samples.

The CDR3 DNA reads TGTGCCAGCAGCTTTGCCGGGACTTCCCGCACAGATACGCAGTATTTT. It translates to CASSFAGTSRTDTQYF. The chain is built from TRBV7-2 and TRBJ2-3; D possibly corresponds to TRBD2 (6 bases). The CDR3 is 16 amino acids. The V gene lost 3 bases and the J gene lost 1 base, with 14 bases spanning the gap. In germline, CDR1 is SGHTA, CDR2 FQGNSA. The full variable domain, rest sourced from reference TRBV7-2 and TRBJ2-3, is GAGVSQSPSNKVTEKGKDVELRCDPISGHTALYWYRQSLGQGLEFLIYFQGNSAPDKSGLPSDRFSAERTGGSVSTLTIQRTQQEDSAVYLCASSFAGTSRTDTQYFGPGTRLTVL.